These 5 T cell receptor beta chains originate from one sample sequenced in a study of tissue T cells after allogeneic stem cell transplantation. Assay used: immunoSEQ multiplex PCR; TCRdb lists only in-frame clones, some missing. In the table there are 20,000 to 25,000 clones, around four fifths of which are singletons. The specimen comprised tissue from the ileum, sampled at autopsy. The receptors were gathered from a female donor of 60 years or more with lung cancer.

The chain employs TRBV19 and TRBJ1-2; D gene ambiguous. Trimming cost V 7 bases and J 8 bases, with 17 bases left between them. CDR3 length: 13 amino acids. Germline V gene lookup returns CDR1 LNHDA and CDR2 SQIVND (reference sequence). The CDR3 DNA reads TGTGCCAGTATATCTGAGGTGTCATCAGGCTACACCTTC. Its translation is CASISEVSSGYTF. The entire variable domain, with the rest obtained from reference TRBV19 and TRBJ1-2, is as follows: DGGITQSPKYLFRKEGQNVTLSCEQNLNHDAMYWYRQDPGQGLRLIYYSQIVNDFQKGDIAEGYSVSREKKESFPLTVTSAQKNPTAFYLCASISEVSSGYTFGSGTRLTVV.

V usage is TRBV12-5 and J usage is TRBJ2-1; D is possibly TRBD2 (5 bases). Germline-derived CDR1 and CDR2 are LGHNT and FRNRAP. The CDR3 runs 14 residues. The V and J ends lost 2 bases and 6 bases respectively, with 11 bases between them. DNA for the CDR3: TGTGCTAGTGGTTTGATAGCTAGCCCCAATGAGCAGTTCTTC. Translating it yields CASGLIASPNEQFF.

The chain carries TRBV5-5 and TRBJ1-6; D is unclear. V was pared by 6 bases and J by 2 bases, with 12 bases between. CDR1 is SGHKS, CDR2 YYEKEE, per germline (reference sequence). CDR3 length equals 15 residues. The CDR3 is CASTAVATYNSPLHF. DNA for the CDR3: TGTGCCAGCACTGCAGTAGCGACCTATAATTCACCCCTCCACTTT.

This clone has just one count. This chain joins TRBV7-9 and TRBJ1-2, with D unresolved. CDR1 SEHNR and CDR2 FQNEAQ come from the germline V gene (reference sequence). Trimming took 2 bases from V and 8 from J, leaving 15 bases between them. There are 14 residues in the CDR3. CDR3 bases: TGTGCCAGCAGCTTATTATTCCAGCCACGGGGCTACACCTTC. Amino acid sequence: CASSLLFQPRGYTF.

V is TRBV3-1 (or the pseudogene TRBV3-2) and J is TRBJ2-5; D gene ambiguous. CDR1 is LGHDT and CDR2 is YNNKEL in the germline V gene (reference sequence). V lost 4 bases, J lost 2 bases, and 11 bases lay in between. The CDR3 has 14 residues. CDR3 loop: CASSPFSRQETQYF. The CDR3 region has the DNA TGTGCCAGCAGCCCCTTCTCCAGACAAGAGACCCAGTACTTC.